This T cell receptor beta chain is from a study of blood T cell repertoires in COVID-19 (dated by TCRdb to about 2020). For the study in its entirety: Collaborator samples came from the United States, Italy and Spain and covered acute and convalescent phases of COVID-19. The prospective study material was composed of cDNA or gDNA derived from T cells, B-cell-depleted T cells, or PBMCs. Nearly every sample came with metadata listing a de-identified subject ID, COVID-19 status, age in years and sex. The samples were drawn from the first 160 participants of the ongoing ImmuneRACE study and from about 1,200 subjects provided by 6 global collaborators. Where available, HLA class I and class II types were taken from metadata supplied by the sample provider and were not determined by assay-based typing. Deeply sampled blood TCRbeta repertoires from subjects exposed to, actively infected with, or recovered from COVID-19 were included in the dataset. The repertoires were released in a freely available public database intended as a resource for research on the immune response to SARS-CoV-2. Study-wide conclusions, independent of this receptor: Clinical and demographic metadata were provided uncurated, with the amount varying by source and participant.

The immunoSEQ Assay, a bias-controlled multiplex PCR, was used to amplify TCRbeta CDR3 regions from genomic DNA. The authors' analysis ran thus. Within the assay, amplification of reference gene primers was used to estimate how many nucleated cells each sample contained. To quantify the absolute abundance of each unique TCRbeta CDR3 rearrangement, sequence reads were collapsed and filtered. For each sample, productive Simpson clonality was calculated by taking the square root of Simpson's diversity index across productive rearrangements. The source is immuneACCESS, and TCRdb retained only in-frame sequences with V and J called. Part of the clones is not carried over; for the studies checked, unresolved V genes explain less than half of this, and the remainder is unexplained. D and trimming were read from the DNA, whereas the V and J calls and clone size are those reported in that table. Recorded for this sample are approximately 290,000 clones; roughly 88% of them occurred a single time. 0.87% of the sample belongs to the ten largest clones.

Comment on this clone: Its antigen is still unknown. No base quality information exists; no much larger clone differs at one position.

The CDR3, from cysteine to phenylalanine, totals 15 residues. CDR3 DNA is the only sequence kept; it has 45 bases, read in frame from the first base. V is pruned by 0 bases and J by 2 bases, leaving 4 bases of the junction without a gene match. CDR1 ENHRY and CDR2 SYGVKD were looked up in the germline V gene. At one collaborating source in Seattle, patients were enrolled during active infection and were followed longitudinally through the course of disease. Each collaborating institution followed its own protocols to collect whole blood in K2EDTA tubes. Collaborator samples were shipped for TCRbeta analysis as frozen whole blood, isolated PBMCs, or DNA extracted from either sample type.

The chain joins TRBV10-3 to TRBJ2-7, with TRBD1 matching 7 junction bases. This TCR was sampled from a human donor with COVID-19, enrolled during active disease. The donor label of this sample is uncertain. Sequenced material: peripheral blood. The nucleotides read TGTGCCATCAGTGAGTCCACAGGGGCCGCCTACGAGCAGTACTTC. It is translated as CAISESTGAAYEQYF.